This entry is about one T cell receptor (beta chain). The target antigen is unknown. The second PCR ran about 6 to 12 cycles with a sample-barcoded 5' primer and J-beta primers. Every sample gave at least 2.5 million paired-end reads containing CDR3. Using its own MiXCR run on the 5' RACE reads, TCRdb lists one record per CDR3 protein. The sample has about 2 million distinct CDR3 sequences, 49% seen once. These data belong to a study of blood T cells in healthy people across ages. The wider study: Per every two T cells, about one barcoded beta molecule was captured by template switching. Whole-study findings and limits: It was the long-lived donors that had more naive CD4+ cells and higher diversity than aged donors. Observed TCR beta diversity per million T cells went down as age went up. This fall followed a roughly linear course with age.

With 0 bases clipped from V and 4 bases from J, the junction kept 6 bases outside the gene matches. Germline-derived CDR1 and CDR2 are LGHNA and YNFKEQ. The CDR3 is 16 amino acids. Source material: blood. This clonotype was obtained from a woman aged 40 to 50 in good health. The chain carries TRBV4-2 and TRBJ2-1; 7 bases line up with TRBD1. The CDR3, as DNA: TGTGCCAGCAGCCAAGAGCCGCTGGGACAGTACAATGAGCAGTTCTTC. It specifies CASSQEPLGQYNEQFF.